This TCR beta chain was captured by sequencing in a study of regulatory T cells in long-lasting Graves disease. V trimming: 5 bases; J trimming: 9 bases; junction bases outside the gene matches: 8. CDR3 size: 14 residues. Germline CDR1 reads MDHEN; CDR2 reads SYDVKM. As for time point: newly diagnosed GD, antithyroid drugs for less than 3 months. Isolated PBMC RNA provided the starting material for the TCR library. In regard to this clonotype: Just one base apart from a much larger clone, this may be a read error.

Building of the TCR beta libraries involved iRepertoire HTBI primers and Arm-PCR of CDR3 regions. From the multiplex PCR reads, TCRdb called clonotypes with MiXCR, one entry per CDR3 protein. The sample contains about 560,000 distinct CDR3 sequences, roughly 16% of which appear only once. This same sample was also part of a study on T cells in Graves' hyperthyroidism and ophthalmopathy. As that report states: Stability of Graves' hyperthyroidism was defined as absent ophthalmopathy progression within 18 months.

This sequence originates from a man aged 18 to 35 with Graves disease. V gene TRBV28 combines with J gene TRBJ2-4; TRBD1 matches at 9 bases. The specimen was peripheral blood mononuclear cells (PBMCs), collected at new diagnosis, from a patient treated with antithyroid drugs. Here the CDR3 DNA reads TGTGCCAGCAGTCATCGGACAGGGGAGGGCATTCAGTACTTC. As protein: CASSHRTGEGIQYF.